Only a few counts were recorded for the clone carrying this TCR beta chain. This sample was included in a study of identical twins. From the 5' RACE reads, TCRdb called clonotypes with MiXCR, one entry per CDR3 protein. In the table there are some 710,000 distinct CDR3 sequences, around 5.7% of which are singletons. CDR1 and CDR2 (germline): MNHNS, SASEGT. The CDR3 is 15 residues long. With 6 bases clipped from V and 7 bases from J, the junction kept 9 bases outside the gene matches. The sample comprised naive T cells sorted from blood. The rearrangement joins TRBV6-1 to TRBJ1-5, with TRBD1 identical over 10 bases. The origin of this receptor is a man between 18 and 29 years old in good health. CDR3 sequence reads: CASSWGTGEFQPQHF. CDR3 sequence (DNA): TGTGCCAGCAGCTGGGGGACAGGGGAGTTCCAGCCCCAGCATTTT.